This T cell receptor beta chain was observed in a study of OX40 agonist ivuxolimab in advanced cancers. Turning to the study itself: Those enrolled were 82.7% male, with a mean age of around 57 years and ages from roughly 20 to 85.

The CDR3 sequence is 14 residues long. Trimming took 5 bases from V and 4 from J, leaving 12 bases between them. In germline, CDR1 is SGHDN, CDR2 FVKESK. This table comes from immunoSEQ multiplex PCR, and its TCRdb copy is limited to in-frame clones, with some not included. The table has approximately 99,000 clones, roughly nine tenths seen once. Notes on this clone: The antigen remains unidentified.

Study results and caveats: In the 0.1-3.0 mg/kg groups, partial responders showed among the lowest expansion. There were, on average, more expanded clones in CD8+ T cells than in CD4+.

The specimen comprised CD4+ or CD8+ T cells sorted from blood, sampled in a trial of the OX40 agonist ivuxolimab. The chain carries TRBV14 and TRBJ1-3; D gene unclear. This TCR was recovered from an adult with an advanced solid tumor such as melanoma, head and neck, liver or kidney cancer. CDR3 nucleotide sequence: TGTGCCAGCAGCTACGACATCCTGGGAAACACCATATATTTT. It codes for CASSYDILGNTIYF.